The 9 T cell receptor beta chains below were found in one sample sequenced in a study of blood T cell repertoires in COVID-19. TCRdb's copy holds only in-frame clones and misses some; the assay was immunoSEQ multiplex PCR. Of approximately 200,000 clones in the sample, 70% to 80% were seen once. The source material was peripheral blood. These receptors all come from a woman in her 50s with acute or convalescent COVID-19.

The chain couples TRBV6-5 to TRBJ2-7; the D gene is possibly TRBD2 (5 bases). V was shortened by 4 bases and J by 1 base, with 11 bases between the two germline ends. The CDR3 totals 14 residues. From germline, CDR1 is MNHEY and CDR2 SVGAGI. The CDR3 DNA reads TGTGCCAGCAGTTCGTACAGCGGATCCTACGAGCAGTACTTC. It specifies CASSSYSGSYEQYF.

The V gene is TRBV6-2 or TRBV6-3, the J gene TRBJ2-7; D may be TRBD2 (7 bases). This CDR3 has 15 amino acids. The germline V gene has CDR1 MNHEY and CDR2 SVGEGT. V was clipped by 5 bases and J by 0 bases, with 14 bases between them. The CDR3 sequence is CASSADGGHSYEQYF. The DNA for the CDR3 is TGTGCCAGCAGTGCTGACGGGGGGCACTCCTACGAGCAGTACTTC.

This clone was detected only once. This rearrangement joins TRBV5-1 to TRBJ2-7; 7 positions match TRBD1. The germline CDR1 and CDR2 sequences are SGHRS and YFSETQ. This CDR3 comprises 15 residues. Unmatched junction bases numbered 11, after V lost 4 bases and J lost 4 bases. CDR3 protein: CASSGPLRGRYEQYF. The CDR3 DNA is TGCGCCAGCAGCGGGCCCCTCAGGGGGAGATACGAGCAGTACTTC.

The gene calls are TRBV28 and TRBJ2-2; tentatively, D is TRBD2 (6 bases). This CDR3 spans 15 amino acids. V was trimmed by 7 bases and J by 6 bases, leaving 18 bases between them. Germline CDR1 and CDR2: MDHEN and SYDVKM. The CDR3: CASTPDYPQAGELFF. The CDR3 DNA follows: TGTGCCAGCACCCCGGACTATCCACAAGCCGGGGAGCTGTTTTTT.

The chain carries TRBV18 and TRBJ2-7; tentative D call: TRBD2 (7 bases). CDR3 size: 16 residues. CDR1 and CDR2 from the germline V gene are KGHSH and LQKENI. Trimming removed 3 bases at V and 1 base at J, with 16 bases between. The DNA for the CDR3 is TGTGCCAGCTCACCCCCGCGGGGGCTTGGGTCCTACGAGCAGTACTTC. Residues: CASSPPRGLGSYEQYF.

This clone came up once. The chain has TRBV24-1 and TRBJ1-2; D ambiguous. V was shortened by 1 base and J by 8 bases, with 13 bases between the two germline ends. CDR3 length: 14 residues. CDR1 and CDR2 from the germline V gene are KGHDR and SFDVKD. CDR3 coding DNA: TGTGCCACCAGTGATTTTACGCTCTCGAGGGGCTACACCTTC. This codes for CATSDFTLSRGYTF.

This chain connects TRBV18 to TRBJ2-7; 10 bases align to TRBD1. CDR3 length: 15 amino acids. Germline CDR1 reads KGHSH; CDR2 reads LQKENI. Trimming at V came to 2 bases and at J to 6 bases, leaving 7 bases not matched to a gene. The CDR3 sequence: CASSPKGTGEAEQYF. The CDR3 DNA is TGTGCCAGCTCACCAAAAGGGACAGGGGAGGCCGAGCAGTACTTC.

In its sample, this clone was seen once. The chain is built from TRBV19 and TRBJ1-2, with 8 positions matching TRBD1. Germline-derived CDR1 and CDR2 are LNHDA and SQIVND (reference sequence). The junction had 9 bases not matched to a gene; V was cut back by 1 base and J by 8 bases. The CDR3 is 15 amino acids. The CDR3 here is CASSIGAGGVFGYTF. CDR3 DNA sequence: TGTGCCAGTAGTATAGGGGCAGGGGGCGTCTTCGGCTACACCTTC.

V usage is TRBV5-4 and J usage is TRBJ1-6; D is uncertain. V was clipped by 0 bases and J by 10 bases, with 11 bases between them. In germline, CDR1 is SGHNT, CDR2 YYREEE (reference sequence). CDR3 length: 14 amino acids. This CDR3 is CASSLDRSQSPLHF. The CDR3 nucleotides read TGTGCCAGCAGCTTGGACCGGAGTCAGTCACCCCTCCACTTT.